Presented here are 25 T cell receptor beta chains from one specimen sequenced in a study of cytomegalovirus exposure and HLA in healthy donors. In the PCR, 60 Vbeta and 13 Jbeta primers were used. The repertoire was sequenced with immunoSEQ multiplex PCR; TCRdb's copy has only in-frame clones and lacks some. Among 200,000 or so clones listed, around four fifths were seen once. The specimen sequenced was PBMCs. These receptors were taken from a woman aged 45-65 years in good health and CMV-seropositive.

CDR3 sequence: CASSDAGTSGRSSYNEQFF. Here the CDR3 DNA reads TGTGCCAGCAGCGACGCCGGGACTAGCGGGAGGAGCTCCTACAATGAGCAGTTCTTC. The V call is TRBV11-3, the J call TRBJ2-1, with 15 bases aligning to TRBD2. Losses at the gene ends were 5 bases for V and 0 bases for J; bases not matched to a gene: 8. The germline V gene has CDR1 SGHNT and CDR2 YENEEA. The CDR3 runs to 19 residues.

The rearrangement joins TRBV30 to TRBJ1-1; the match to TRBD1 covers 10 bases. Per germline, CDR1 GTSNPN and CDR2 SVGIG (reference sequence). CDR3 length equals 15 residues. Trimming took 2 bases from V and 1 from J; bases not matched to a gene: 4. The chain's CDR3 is CAWSMTGGWNTEAFF. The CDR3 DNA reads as TGTGCCTGGAGTATGACAGGGGGCTGGAACACTGAAGCTTTCTTT.

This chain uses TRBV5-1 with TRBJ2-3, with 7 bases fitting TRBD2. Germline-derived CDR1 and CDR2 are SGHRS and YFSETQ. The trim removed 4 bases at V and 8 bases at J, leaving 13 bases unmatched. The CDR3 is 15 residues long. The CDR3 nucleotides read TGCGCCAGCAGCCCGGACGGCGGGAGTGGGGGTACGCAGTATTTT. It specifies CASSPDGGSGGTQYF.

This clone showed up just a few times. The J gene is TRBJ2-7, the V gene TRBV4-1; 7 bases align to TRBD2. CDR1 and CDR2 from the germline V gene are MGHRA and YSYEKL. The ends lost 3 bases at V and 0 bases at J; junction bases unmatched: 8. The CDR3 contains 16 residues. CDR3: CASSHGLGEGSYEQYF. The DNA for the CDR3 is TGCGCCAGCAGCCATGGTCTGGGGGAGGGCTCCTACGAGCAGTACTTC.

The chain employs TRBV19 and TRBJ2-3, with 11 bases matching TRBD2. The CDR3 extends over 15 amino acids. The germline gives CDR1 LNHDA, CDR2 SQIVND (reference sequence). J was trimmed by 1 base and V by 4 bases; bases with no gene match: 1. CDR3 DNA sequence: TGTGCCAGTAGTACGACTAGCGGGGGCACAGATACGCAGTATTTT. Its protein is CASSTTSGGTDTQYF.

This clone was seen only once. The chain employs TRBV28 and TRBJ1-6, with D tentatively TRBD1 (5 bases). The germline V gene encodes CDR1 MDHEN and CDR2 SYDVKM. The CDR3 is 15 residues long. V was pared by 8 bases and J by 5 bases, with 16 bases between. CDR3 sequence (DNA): TGTGCCAGCGCCCCGGCGGACACCAATAATTCACCCCTCCACTTT. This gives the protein CASAPADTNNSPLHF.

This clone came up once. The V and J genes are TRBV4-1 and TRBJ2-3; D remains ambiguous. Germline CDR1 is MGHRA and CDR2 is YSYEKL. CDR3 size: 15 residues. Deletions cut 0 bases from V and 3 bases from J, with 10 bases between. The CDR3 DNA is TGCGCCAGCAGCCAAGACTCCACAAGAACAGATACGCAGTATTTT. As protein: CASSQDSTRTDTQYF.

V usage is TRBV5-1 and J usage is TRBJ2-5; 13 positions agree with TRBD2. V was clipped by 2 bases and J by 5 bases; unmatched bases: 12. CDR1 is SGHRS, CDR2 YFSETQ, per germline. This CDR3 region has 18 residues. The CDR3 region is CASSLPGTSGESWETQYF. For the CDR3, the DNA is TGCGCCAGCAGCTTACCTGGGACTAGCGGGGAGTCGTGGGAGACCCAGTACTTC.

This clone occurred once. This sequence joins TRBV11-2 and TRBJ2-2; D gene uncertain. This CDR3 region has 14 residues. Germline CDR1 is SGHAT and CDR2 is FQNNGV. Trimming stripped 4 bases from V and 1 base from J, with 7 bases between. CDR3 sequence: CASSSVLNTGELFF. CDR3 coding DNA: TGTGCCAGCAGCTCAGTTTTGAACACCGGGGAGCTGTTTTTT.

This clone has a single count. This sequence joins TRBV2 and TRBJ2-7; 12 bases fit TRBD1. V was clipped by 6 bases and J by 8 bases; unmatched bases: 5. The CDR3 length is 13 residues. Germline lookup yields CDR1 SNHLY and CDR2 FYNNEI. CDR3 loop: CASSQGTGGQQYF. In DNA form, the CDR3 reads TGTGCCAGCAGCCAAGGGACAGGGGGCCAGCAGTACTTC.

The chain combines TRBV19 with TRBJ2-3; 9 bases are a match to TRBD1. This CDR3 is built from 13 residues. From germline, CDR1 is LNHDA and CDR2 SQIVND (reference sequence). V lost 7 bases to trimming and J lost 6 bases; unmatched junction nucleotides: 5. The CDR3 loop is CASMDRGTDTQYF. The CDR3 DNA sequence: TGTGCCAGTATGGACAGGGGAACCGATACGCAGTATTTT.

The CDR3 spells CASSFRGQSYEQYF. The CDR3 nucleotides read TGTGCCAGCAGCTTCCGGGGACAGTCCTACGAGCAGTACTTC. J is TRBJ2-7 and V is TRBV5-6, with 7 bases that match TRBD1. Germline values: CDR1 SGHDT, CDR2 YYEEEE. The trim removed 2 bases at V and 1 base at J, leaving 3 bases unmatched. CDR3 size: 14 residues. The whole variable domain, filled in from reference TRBV5-6 and TRBJ2-7, reads DAGVTQSPTHLIKTRGQQVTLRCSPKSGHDTVSWYQQALGQGPQFIFQYYEEEERQRGNFPDRFSGHQFPNYSSELNVNALLLGDSALYLCASSFRGQSYEQYFGPGTRLTVT.

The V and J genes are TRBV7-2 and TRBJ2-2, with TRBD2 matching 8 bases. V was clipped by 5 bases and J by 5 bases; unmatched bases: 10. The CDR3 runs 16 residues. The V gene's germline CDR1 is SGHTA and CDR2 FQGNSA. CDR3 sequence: CASSTGGGLKTGELFF. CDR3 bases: TGTGCCAGCAGCACCGGGGGGGGGCTAAAGACCGGGGAGCTGTTTTTT.

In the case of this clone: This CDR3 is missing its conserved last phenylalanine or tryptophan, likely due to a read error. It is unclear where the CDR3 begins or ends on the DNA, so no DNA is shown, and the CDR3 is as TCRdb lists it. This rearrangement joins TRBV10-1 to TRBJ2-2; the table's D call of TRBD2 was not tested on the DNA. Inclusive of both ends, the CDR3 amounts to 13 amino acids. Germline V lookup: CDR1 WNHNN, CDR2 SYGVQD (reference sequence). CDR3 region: CASSDPAKGAVSI.

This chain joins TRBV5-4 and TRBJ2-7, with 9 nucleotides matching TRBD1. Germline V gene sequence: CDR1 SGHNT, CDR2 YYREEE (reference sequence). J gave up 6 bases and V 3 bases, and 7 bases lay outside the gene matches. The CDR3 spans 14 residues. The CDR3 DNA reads TGTGCCAGCAGCTCCGGGACAGGGTCTCTCGAGCAGTACTTC. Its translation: CASSSGTGSLEQYF.

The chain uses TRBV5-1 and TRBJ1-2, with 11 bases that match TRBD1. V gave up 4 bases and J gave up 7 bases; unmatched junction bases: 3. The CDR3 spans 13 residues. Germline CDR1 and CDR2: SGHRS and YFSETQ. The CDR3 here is CASSTGQGAGYTF. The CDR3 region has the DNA TGCGCCAGCAGCACCGGACAGGGGGCTGGCTACACCTTC.

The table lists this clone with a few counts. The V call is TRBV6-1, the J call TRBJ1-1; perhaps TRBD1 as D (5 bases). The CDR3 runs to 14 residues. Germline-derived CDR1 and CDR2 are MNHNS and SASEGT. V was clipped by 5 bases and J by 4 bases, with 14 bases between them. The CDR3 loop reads CASSSDQGFTEAFF. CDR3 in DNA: TGTGCCAGCAGTTCTGACCAGGGCTTCACTGAAGCTTTCTTT.

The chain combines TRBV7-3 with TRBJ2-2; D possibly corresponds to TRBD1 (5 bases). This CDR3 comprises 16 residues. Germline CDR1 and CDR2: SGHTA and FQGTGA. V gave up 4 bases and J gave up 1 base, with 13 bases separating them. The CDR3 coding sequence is TGTGCCAGCAGCTACACCGCAACAGGGAACACCGGGGAGCTGTTTTTT. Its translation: CASSYTATGNTGELFF.

CDR3 in DNA: TGTGCCAGCAGCGTAGCCGGGACTAGCGGGGGAACTGGGGCCAACGTCCTGACTTTC. Amino acid sequence: CASSVAGTSGGTGANVLTF. This chain links TRBV9 with TRBJ2-6, with 14 bases fitting TRBD2. Germline V gene data show CDR1 as SGDLS and CDR2 as YYNGEE. Trimming at V came to 0 bases and at J to 2 bases, leaving 4 bases not matched to a gene. The CDR3 is 19 amino acids.

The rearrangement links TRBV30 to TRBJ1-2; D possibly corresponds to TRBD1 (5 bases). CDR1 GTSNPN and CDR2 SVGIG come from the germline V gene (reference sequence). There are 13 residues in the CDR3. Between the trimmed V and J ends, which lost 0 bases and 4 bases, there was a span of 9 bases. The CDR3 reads CAWSVRRGYGYTF. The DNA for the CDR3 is TGTGCCTGGAGTGTACGGAGGGGCTATGGCTACACCTTC.

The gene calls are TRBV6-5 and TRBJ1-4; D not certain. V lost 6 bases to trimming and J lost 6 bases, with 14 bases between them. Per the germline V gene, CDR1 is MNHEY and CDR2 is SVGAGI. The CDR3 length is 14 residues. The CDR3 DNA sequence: TGTGCCAGCAGATCCGCGGGGTCCCATGAAAAACTGTTTTTT. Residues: CASRSAGSHEKLFF.

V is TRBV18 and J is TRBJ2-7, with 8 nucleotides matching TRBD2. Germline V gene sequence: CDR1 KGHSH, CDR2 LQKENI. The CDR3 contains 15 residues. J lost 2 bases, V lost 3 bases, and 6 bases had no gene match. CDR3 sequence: CASSPPGLVAYEQYF. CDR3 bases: TGTGCCAGCTCACCTCCGGGACTAGTTGCCTACGAGCAGTACTTC.

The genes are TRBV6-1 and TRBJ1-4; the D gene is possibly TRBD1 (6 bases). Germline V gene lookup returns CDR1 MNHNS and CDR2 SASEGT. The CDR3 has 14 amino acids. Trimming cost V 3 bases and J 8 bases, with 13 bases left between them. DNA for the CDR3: TGTGCCAGCAGTGATGGGGGGGCTAGGGAAAAACTGTTTTTT. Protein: CASSDGGAREKLFF.

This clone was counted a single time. The chain's CDR3 is CASSLSGTGVGYTF. CDR3 DNA: TGTGCCAGCAGTTTATCCGGGACAGGGGTGGGCTACACCTTC. The gene calls are TRBV28 and TRBJ1-2; TRBD1 matches 10 bases. V lost 1 base, J lost 8 bases, and 4 bases stayed unmatched. This CDR3 region has 14 residues. CDR1 is MDHEN, CDR2 SYDVKM, per germline.

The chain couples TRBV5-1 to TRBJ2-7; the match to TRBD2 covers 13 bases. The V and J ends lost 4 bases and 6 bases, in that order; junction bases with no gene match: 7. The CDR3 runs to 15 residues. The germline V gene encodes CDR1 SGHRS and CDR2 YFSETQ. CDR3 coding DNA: TGCGCCAGCAGCAACGGACTAGCGGGAGTTAGCGAGCAGTACTTC. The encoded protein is CASSNGLAGVSEQYF.